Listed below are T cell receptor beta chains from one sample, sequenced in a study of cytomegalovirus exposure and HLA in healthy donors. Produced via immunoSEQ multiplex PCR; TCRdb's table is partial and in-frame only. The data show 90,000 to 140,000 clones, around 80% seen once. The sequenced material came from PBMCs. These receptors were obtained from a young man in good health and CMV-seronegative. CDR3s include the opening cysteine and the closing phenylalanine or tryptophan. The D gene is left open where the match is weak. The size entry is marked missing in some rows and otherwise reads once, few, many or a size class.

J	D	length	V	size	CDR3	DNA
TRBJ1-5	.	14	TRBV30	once	CAWSVGQGTQPQHF	TGTGCCTGGAGTGTGGGGCAGGGTACGCAGCCCCAGCATTTT
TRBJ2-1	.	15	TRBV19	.	CASKKSQPGDNEQFF	TGTGCCAGTAAAAAATCCCAGCCAGGGGACAATGAGCAGTTCTTC
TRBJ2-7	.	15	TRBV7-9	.	CASSLVGSLAYEQYF	TGTGCCAGCAGCTTAGTGGGCAGTCTTGCCTACGAGCAGTACTTC
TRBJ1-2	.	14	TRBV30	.	CAWSVLGRNYGYTF	TGTGCCTGGAGTGTACTAGGAAGAAACTATGGCTACACCTTC
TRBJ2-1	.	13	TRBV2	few	CASMDNAANEQFF	TGTGCCAGCATGGACAATGCGGCCAATGAGCAGTTCTTC
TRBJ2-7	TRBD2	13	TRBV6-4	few	CAIPGLAGGEQYF	TGTGCCATCCCAGGACTAGCGGGAGGCGAGCAGTACTTC
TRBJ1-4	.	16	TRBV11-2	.	CASSRPTVATNEKLFF	TGTGCCAGCAGCCGTCCCACAGTAGCAACTAATGAAAAACTGTTTTTT
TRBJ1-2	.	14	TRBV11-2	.	CASSFEQANYGYTF	TGTGCCAGCAGCTTTGAACAGGCGAACTATGGCTACACCTTC
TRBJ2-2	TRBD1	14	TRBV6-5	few	CASSRQGATGELFF	TGTGCCAGCAGTCGACAGGGGGCCACCGGGGAGCTGTTTTTT
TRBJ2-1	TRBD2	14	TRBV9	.	CASSERGDYNEQFF	TGTGCCAGCAGCGAGCGGGGAGATTACAATGAGCAGTTCTTC
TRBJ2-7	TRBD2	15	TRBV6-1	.	CASSPLAGGTYEQYF	TGTGCCAGCAGTCCACTAGCGGGAGGGACCTACGAGCAGTACTTC
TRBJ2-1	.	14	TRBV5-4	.	CATAGKGVPNEQFF	TGTGCCACCGCAGGAAAGGGAGTTCCCAATGAGCAGTTCTTC
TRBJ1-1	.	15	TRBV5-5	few	CASSLVDSLNTEAFF	TGTGCCAGCAGCTTGGTGGACAGCCTGAACACTGAAGCTTTCTTT
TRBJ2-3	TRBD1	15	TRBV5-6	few	CASSPGQGSTDTQYF	TGTGCCAGCAGCCCGGGACAGGGAAGCACAGATACGCAGTATTTT
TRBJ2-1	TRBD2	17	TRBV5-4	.	CASTLGVTSGGYNEQFF	TGTGCCAGCACTCTGGGAGTGACTAGCGGGGGCTACAATGAGCAGTTCTTC
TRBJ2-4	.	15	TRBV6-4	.	CASRKTRVGKNIQYF	TGTGCCAGCAGGAAAACCAGGGTGGGCAAAAACATTCAGTACTTC
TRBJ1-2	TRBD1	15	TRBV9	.	CASSVEIGYRGGYTF	TGTGCCAGCAGCGTAGAAATCGGGTACAGGGGTGGCTACACCTTC
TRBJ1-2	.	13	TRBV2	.	CASSDFPSSGYTF	TGTGCCAGCAGTGATTTCCCTTCCTCTGGCTACACCTTC
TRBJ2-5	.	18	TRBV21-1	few	CASSPLGLAGGRGETQYF	TGTGCCAGCAGCCCGCTGGGACTAGCGGGAGGGCGAGGGGAGACCCAGTACTTC
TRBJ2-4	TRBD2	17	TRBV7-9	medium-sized	CASSLGRGIGAKNIQYF	TGTGCCAGCAGCTTAGGGCGGGGGATCGGAGCCAAAAACATTCAGTACTTC
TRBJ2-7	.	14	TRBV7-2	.	CASSLDPTSYEQYF	TGTGCCAGCAGCTTAGACCCTACCTCCTACGAGCAGTACTTC
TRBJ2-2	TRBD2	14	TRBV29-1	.	CSAVAGGNTGELFF	TGCAGCGCCGTAGCGGGGGGTAACACCGGGGAGCTGTTTTTT
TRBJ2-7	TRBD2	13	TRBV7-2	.	CASSRGGPYEQYF	TGTGCCAGCAGCCGCGGGGGTCCCTACGAGCAGTACTTC
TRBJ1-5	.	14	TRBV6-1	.	CAILTGGGNQPQHF	TGTGCCATCCTGACAGGCGGTGGCAATCAGCCCCAGCATTTT
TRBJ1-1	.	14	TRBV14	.	CASNLRGVNTEAFF	TGTGCCAGCAATCTCCGCGGGGTGAACACTGAAGCTTTCTTT
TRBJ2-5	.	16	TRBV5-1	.	CASSSSDRPVGETQYF	TGCGCCAGCAGCAGTTCGGACAGACCCGTTGGGGAGACCCAGTACTTC
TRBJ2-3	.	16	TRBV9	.	CASGGGAASRPDTQYF	TGTGCCAGCGGTGGGGGGGCCGCAAGCCGCCCAGATACGCAGTATTTT
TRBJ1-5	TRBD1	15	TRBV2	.	CASIPGGLSNQPQHF	TGTGCCAGCATTCCAGGGGGCTTGAGCAATCAGCCCCAGCATTTT
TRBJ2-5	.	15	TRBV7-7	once	CASSLASGRQETQYF	TGTGCCAGCAGCTTAGCGAGTGGCAGGCAGGAGACCCAGTACTTC
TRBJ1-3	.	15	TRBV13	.	CASSSTLDRGNTIYF	TGTGCCAGCAGCTCGACTTTAGACAGAGGAAACACCATATATTTT
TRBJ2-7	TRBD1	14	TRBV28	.	CASSVGTGVSEQYF	TGTGCCAGCAGTGTGGGGACAGGGGTGTCCGAGCAGTACTTC
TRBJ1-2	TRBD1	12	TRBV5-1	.	CASSGTGYGYTF	TGCGCCAGCAGTGGGACAGGGTATGGCTACACCTTC
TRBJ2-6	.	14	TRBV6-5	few	CASREGAGANVLTF	TGTGCCAGCAGGGAAGGAGCCGGGGCCAACGTCCTGACTTTC
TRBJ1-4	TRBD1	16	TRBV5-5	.	CASSLVTGTGEEKLFF	TGTGCCAGCAGCTTGGTGACCGGGACAGGGGAAGAAAAACTGTTTTTT
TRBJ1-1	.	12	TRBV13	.	CASSSLPGRAFF	TGTGCCAGCAGCTCGCTTCCGGGGAGGGCTTTCTTT
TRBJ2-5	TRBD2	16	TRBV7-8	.	CASSVTTSGGQETQYF	TGTGCCAGCAGCGTAACGACTAGCGGGGGGCAAGAGACCCAGTACTTC
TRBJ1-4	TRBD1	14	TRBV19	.	CASSSGTGGEKLFF	TGTGCCAGTAGTTCCGGGACAGGGGGGGAAAAACTGTTTTTT
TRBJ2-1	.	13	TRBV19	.	CASNPGQLNEQFF	TGTGCCAGTAACCCAGGACAGTTAAATGAGCAGTTCTTC
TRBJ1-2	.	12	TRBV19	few	CASSITAGGYTF	TGTGCCAGTAGTATAACGGCGGGAGGCTACACCTTC
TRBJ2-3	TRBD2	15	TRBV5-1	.	CASSVSGDYTDTQYF	TGCGCCAGCAGTGTTAGCGGGGATTACACAGATACGCAGTATTTT
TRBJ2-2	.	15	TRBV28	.	CASSSSRANTGELFF	TGTGCCAGCAGTTCATCCAGGGCGAACACCGGGGAGCTGTTTTTT
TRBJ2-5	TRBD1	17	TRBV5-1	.	CASSFASGQGSSETQYF	TGCGCCAGCAGCTTTGCTTCTGGACAGGGGTCATCCGAGACCCAGTACTTC
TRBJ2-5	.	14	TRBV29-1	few	CSVLAGAFQETQYF	TGCAGCGTTCTGGCGGGGGCCTTCCAAGAGACCCAGTACTTC
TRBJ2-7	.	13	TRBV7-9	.	CASSDQAPYEQYF	TGTGCCAGCAGCGACCAGGCCCCCTACGAGCAGTACTTC
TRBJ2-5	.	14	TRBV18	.	CASSPESDGETQYF	TGTGCCAGCTCACCTGAGTCCGACGGGGAGACCCAGTACTTC
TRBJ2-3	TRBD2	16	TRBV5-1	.	CASSLMAGGPADTQYF	TGCGCCAGCAGCTTGATGGCGGGGGGGCCGGCAGATACGCAGTATTTT
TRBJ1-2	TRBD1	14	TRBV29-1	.	CSVGVDRGNYGYTF	TGCAGCGTTGGGGTGGACAGGGGGAACTATGGCTACACCTTC
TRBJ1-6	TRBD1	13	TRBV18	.	CASSLGQESPLHF	TGTGCCAGCTCACTTGGACAGGAATCACCCCTCCACTTT
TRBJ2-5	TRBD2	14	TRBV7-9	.	CASSLAGGDETQYF	TGTGCCAGCAGCTTAGCGGGGGGGGATGAGACCCAGTACTTC
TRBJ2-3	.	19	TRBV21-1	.	CASSRPSTSGRGGTDTQYF	TGTGCCAGCAGCAGACCATCGACTAGCGGGAGGGGCGGCACAGATACGCAGTATTTT
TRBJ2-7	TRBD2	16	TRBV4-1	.	CASSQAPREVSYEQYF	TGCGCCAGCAGCCAAGCCCCCCGGGAGGTGAGCTACGAGCAGTACTTC
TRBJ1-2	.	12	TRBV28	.	CAVLLGGSGYTF	TGTGCCGTTCTCCTCGGGGGGAGCGGCTACACCTTC
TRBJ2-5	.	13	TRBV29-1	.	CSVERSAAETQYF	TGCAGCGTTGAACGGTCCGCAGCGGAGACCCAGTACTTC
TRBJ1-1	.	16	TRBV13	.	CASSSLPGEDYTEAFF	TGTGCCAGCAGCTCGCTACCGGGAGAGGATTACACTGAAGCTTTCTTT
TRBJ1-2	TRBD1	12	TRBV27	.	CASSLPGGGYTF	TGTGCCAGCAGTTTACCAGGGGGTGGCTACACCTTC
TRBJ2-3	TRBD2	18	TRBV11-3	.	CASSRASTSGGARDTQYF	TGTGCCAGCAGCCGAGCGTCGACTAGCGGGGGGGCTAGAGATACGCAGTATTTT
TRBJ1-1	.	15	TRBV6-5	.	CASSYSPGQNTEAFF	TGTGCCAGCAGTTACTCGCCCGGTCAGAACACTGAAGCTTTCTTT